This T cell receptor beta chain was retrieved from a study of naive and memory T cell subsets (dated by TCRdb to the late 2010s). Turning to the overall study: An open-source, UMI-based TCR alpha and beta sequencing pipeline was applied to sorted naive and memory peripheral blood T cell subsets. The functional CMV T cell responses agreed completely with IgG serology results. RNA was DNase-treated and reverse transcribed with TCR constant-region primers, mostly using SuperScript III. Broad study findings and their caveats: Once error correction was done, more than 95% of naive TCR sequences showed up just once, which made the naive abundance distributions much steeper than those of the memory subsets. RNA-based TCR counts may be affected by expression changes linked to T cell activation and differentiation. The abundance of TCRs followed a power law with an exponent that differed between naive and memory subsets yet stayed consistent across the three individuals. The repertoire findings for the naive and memory subsets could not be validated against a ground truth, as none was available. A clonotype was defined as a single alpha or beta chain sequence rather than as a paired alpha/beta receptor. In both CD4 and CD8 cells, a rise in Gini index and a fall in Shannon and inverse Simpson diversity were observed from naive through CM, EM and EMRA.

This clonotype has a handful of counts. What antigen it recognizes has not been identified. Per-base qualities were not stored, and no clone one base away is much larger. From the second PCR step onward, the TCR alpha chain libraries and the TCR beta chain libraries were amplified separately. Donor CMV status was determined by IFNgamma production from CD4+ T cells after overnight stimulation of fresh PBMCs with CMV viral lysate. Miltenyi beads were used first to positively select CD4 T cells, and CD8 T cells were then positively selected from the CD4-negative fraction. Cells were stained for CD3, CD4, CD8, CD45RA, CD27 and a live/dead dye and were sorted on a BD Aria II into four subsets based on CD45RA and CD27. A few healthy volunteers provided blood, and each donor's sample was split into CD4 and CD8 T cells and then further divided into four differentiation subsets. Approximately 120 ml of peripheral blood was drawn per donor, and PBMC were isolated by Ficoll-Paque PLUS density-gradient centrifugation. Sorted cells were lysed in RLT buffer, after which RNA was extracted using a Qiagen RNeasy kit and stored at -80 degrees C.

Receptors were amplified or captured by UMI-ligation and nested PCR. To cover both TRBC1 and TRBC2, the beta constant-region primer consisted of an equimolar mix of two oligonucleotides. T4 RNA ligase 1 ligated a single-stranded oligonucleotide carrying the SP2 primer and a 12-nucleotide UMI to the cDNA 3' end. The ligated cDNA went through four rounds of PCR with nested alpha and beta constant-region primers together with the SP2 primer. The ligation reaction was incubated at 16°C for 20-24 hours. PCR2 was typically run as a SYBR Green qPCR and stopped at a predetermined threshold to prevent over-amplification. Every purification after the first one was done using Agencourt AMPure XP magnetic beads. Library quantification was done by Qubit, followed by a TapeStation check on which the main peak was expected at around 650 bp. Pooled libraries were sequenced on an Illumina MiSeq with v2 2x251 paired-end kits, typically giving about 0.95-2.2 million reads per sample. Each sample was pooled at about 4 nM, and roughly 5-7.5% PhiX was included to help cluster recognition. The published analysis was carried out like this. Using tag matching that tolerated one base-pair mismatch, Decombinator assigned V and J genes to FASTQ reads that had been processed by Demultiplexor. UMIs were used by Collapsinator to correct both sequencing errors and frequency errors arising from PCR heterogeneity. TCRs were translated and CDR3s were extracted from the conserved cysteine to the FGXG phenylalanine by CDR3Translator, with non-productive sequences being flagged. Gini, Shannon entropy and inverse Simpson indices were computed after subsampling the repertoires to the same number of UMI-defined TCRs. Clonotype abundance distributions were fitted to a power law by maximum likelihood within the linear range. Similar UMI counts, unique TCR numbers and clonal distributions were obtained with the pipeline and with MIGEC on one naive CD8 sample. The repertoires were searched for 7,322 CMV-associated CDR3 sequences that had been compiled from VDJdb and a published dataset. The public reads were reanalyzed by TCRdb: fastp trimming at Q25, MiXCR alignment, in-frame beta chains only. Rows with a matching CDR3 protein are joined into one entry that keeps the most common DNA and genes. Clone size and V and J calls follow TCRdb, not the original study. Across this sample there are approximately 89,000 distinct CDR3 sequences, with roughly 7.3% seen only once. Together, the top ten hold around 1.6% of the sample.

Trimming at the junction amounts to 4 bases on V and 2 bases on J, and the germline ends lie 9 bases apart. Via the germline V gene, CDR1 is SQVTM and CDR2 ANQGSEA. Measured from the cysteine to the phenylalanine, the CDR3 is 12 residues long. The only DNA kept is the CDR3, 36 bases in frame from the first base. This receptor was identified in a human donor in good health. This sequence uses TRBV29-1 and TRBJ2-7, with the identity of the D gene unclear. What was sequenced was central memory CD4+ T cells from blood. In the paper's terms, the cell subset or site label means: central memory, CD45RA- CD27+. The CDR3 region has the sequence CSVGHNAYEQYF. The bases read TGCAGCGTTGGCCACAACGCCTACGAGCAGTACTTC.